This T cell receptor beta chain was profiled in a study of blood T cell repertoires in COVID-19 (dated by TCRdb to the early 2020s). As for the study more broadly: The collaborator samples originated in the United States, Italy and Spain and spanned the acute and convalescent phases of COVID-19. The material from the prospective study consisted of cDNA or gDNA derived from T cells, B-cell-depleted T cells, or PBMCs. Subjects who had been exposed to COVID-19, were actively infected with it, or had recovered from it provided the deeply sampled blood TCRbeta repertoires that made up the dataset. The repertoires were released in a freely available public database meant as a resource for research on the immune response to SARS-CoV-2. The samples were drawn from two sources: the first 160 participants of the ongoing ImmuneRACE study, and fewer than 1,500 subjects contributed by 6 global collaborators. Nearly every sample came with metadata listing a de-identified subject ID, COVID-19 status, age in years and sex. HLA class I and class II types, where available, came from metadata supplied by the sample provider rather than from assay-based typing.

Participants in the prospective study were aged roughly 18 to 95 years, lived in 20 to 30 United States geographic areas, and enrolled through a virtual design. To assign participants to cohorts, the prospective study relied on clinical history that participants themselves reported in a screening survey and a study questionnaire. For ImmuneRACE Cohort 3, a participant was defined as recovered based on two consecutive negative NP/OP PCR tests, clearance by a healthcare professional, or resolution of symptoms. Mobile phlebotomists in the prospective study collected whole blood, serum and a nasopharyngeal or oropharyngeal swab from every participant. Prospective study participants could optionally give additional blood draws and questionnaires over an approximately 2-month period. Blood samples from the prospective study were shipped frozen or at room temperature prior to DNA extraction. TCRbeta CDR3 regions were amplified from genomic DNA using the immunoSEQ Assay, a bias-controlled multiplex PCR. The original methods were these. Nucleated cell counts per sample were estimated from amplification of reference gene primers within the assay. To quantify the absolute abundance of each unique TCRbeta CDR3 rearrangement, sequence reads were collapsed and filtered. For each sample, productive Simpson clonality was calculated as the square root of Simpson's diversity index across productive rearrangements. TCRdb retrieved this table from immuneACCESS and kept in-frame rearrangements only. Not all clones are present; in checked studies, unresolved V genes account for under half, and no reason is known for the remainder. V and J calls and clone size are given by that table; D and trimming were obtained from the DNA. The sample table contains roughly 340,000 clones; only one count was recorded for roughly nine tenths of them. The top ten hold approximately 1% of the sample.

For this clone: The antigen this receptor binds is unknown. It has no much larger one-base neighbor in the sample; base qualities were not kept.

Overall study results and their limits: How much clinical and demographic metadata was included differed by source and by participant, and the metadata was provided uncurated.

From the germline V gene, CDR1 is SGHTA and CDR2 is FQGNSA. Compared with germline, V lacks 4 bases and J lacks 7 bases; bases without a gene match: 12. Taken from cysteine to phenylalanine, the CDR3 has 16 residues. Of the read, only the CDR3 DNA is kept; its 48 bases are in frame from base 1. The receptor was derived from a man aged 18 to 30 who had recovered from COVID-19. The chain is encoded by TRBV7-2 joined to TRBJ2-1, and 8 junction bases match TRBD2. Sequencing was carried out using PBMCs or T cells enriched from blood (not recorded which). The nucleotide sequence is given as TGTGCCAGCAGCTCCCAGTTAGCGGGGTACTTTAATGAGCAGTTCTTC. It specifies CASSSQLAGYFNEQFF.